This TCR beta chain came from a study of CD8 T cells in Susac syndrome. This CDR3 has 14 residues. J was trimmed by 6 bases and V by 4 bases; bases with no gene match: 8. Germline lookup yields CDR1 DFQATT and CDR2 SNEGSKA (reference sequence). An input of about 0.5 to 1 ug of RNA was subjected to reverse transcription using random hexamers. Via MiXCR, TCRdb re-called the immunoSEQ multiplex PCR reads, giving one row per CDR3 protein. The table lists roughly 190,000 distinct CDR3 sequences, about 95% of them singletons. The TCR comes from a human donor in good health. The chain recombines TRBV20-1 with TRBJ1-1; TRBD1 matches at 10 bases. The sequencing input was CD4+ T cells from PBMCs. The chain's CDR3 is CSAIPGTGVAEAFF. The CDR3, as DNA: TGCAGTGCTATCCCCGGGACAGGGGTTGCTGAAGCTTTCTTT.